This entry lists 25 T cell receptor beta chains sequenced from one sample in a study of CD8+CD57+ T cells in acquired aplastic anemia. Profiling that covered TCR beta VDJ and CDR3 relied on genomic DNA as its template. TCRdb re-called the reads with MiXCR, one entry per CDR3 protein. The table records hundreds of thousands of distinct CDR3 sequences, around 68% of them present only once. The sequencing input was sorted CD4+, CD8+, or CD8+CD57+ T cells (not recorded which) from PBMCs. The receptor set was obtained from a human donor in good health, serving as a control.

In this sample, this clonotype turned up once. The V and J genes are TRBV2 and TRBJ2-7; a weak D match, TRBD2 (6 bases). This CDR3 contains 14 residues. Germline V gives CDR1 SNHLY, CDR2 FYNNEI. In nucleotides, the CDR3 is TGTGCCAGCAGGGTGTTGAGACTAGTCACCGTCCAGTATGTC. Its protein product is CASRVLRLVTVQYV.

This clonotype was seen only a few times. The chain joins TRBV12-3 or TRBV12-4 to TRBJ1-1, with D unclear. The V end lost 4 bases, the J end lost 0 bases, and 9 bases lay between the germline ends. The CDR3 sequence is 14 residues long. Written as DNA, the CDR3 is TGTGCCAGCAGTTATGACACCTTGAACACTGAAGCTTTCTTT. This gives the protein CASSYDTLNTEAFF.

Points on this clonotype: Relative to the germline gene, one junction end is altered; a read error may explain this. The chain employs TRBV5-1 and TRBJ1-5, with a tentative D call TRBD1 (5 bases). CDR1 is SGHRS, CDR2 YFSETQ, per germline. The CDR3 covers 14 residues. CDR3 region: CASSLEGAKEPQHF. CDR3 nucleotide sequence: TGTGCCAGCAGCTTGGAAGGGGCTAAAGAGCCCCAGCATTTT.

This clonotype was seen repeatedly, ten times or more. The chain has TRBV7-3 and TRBJ2-1, with 8 nucleotides matching TRBD2. The CDR3 consists of 14 residues. Germline V lookup: CDR1 SGHTA, CDR2 FQGTGA. With V trimmed by 5 bases and J by 5 bases, 5 bases remained unmatched. The DNA of the CDR3 is TGTGCCAGCAGCGCAGCGGGGGCCAACAATGAGCAGTTCTTC. This translates into CASSAAGANNEQFF.

At least ten counts were recorded for this clonotype. This sequence joins TRBV5-6 and TRBJ1-2, with TRBD1 matching over 7 bases. Germline V gene sequence: CDR1 SGHDT, CDR2 YYEEEE. The CDR3 sequence is 13 residues long. J gave up 4 bases and V 3 bases, and 3 bases lay outside the gene matches. The CDR3 DNA is TGTGCCAGCAGCTACAGGGGATTCTATGGCTACACCTTC. Translating gives CASSYRGFYGYTF.

The chain joins TRBV20-1 to TRBJ2-7, with a weak D call TRBD1 (5 bases). CDR1 and CDR2 (germline): DFQATT, SNEGSKA (reference sequence). This CDR3 has 15 residues. V was pared by 2 bases and J by 3 bases, with 17 bases between. The CDR3 protein is CSARKGQHEHYEQYF. Here the CDR3 DNA reads TGCAGTGCTAGAAAGGGGCAACACGAGCACTACGAGCAGTACTTC.

This clonotype was observed once. The gene calls are TRBV20-1 and TRBJ2-7; tentatively, D is TRBD1 (5 bases). This CDR3 is built from 16 residues. Trimming removed 3 bases from V and 0 bases from J, with 18 bases in between. Germline values: CDR1 DFQATT, CDR2 SNEGSKA (reference sequence). CDR3 sequence (DNA): TGCAGTGCTAGGGGGTTAACGGACATCGCCTCCTACGAGCAGTACTTC. This sequence encodes CSARGLTDIASYEQYF.

The chain joins TRBV12-5 to TRBJ2-7, with D tentatively TRBD1 or TRBD2 (5 bases each). The V end lost 8 bases, the J end lost 5 bases, and 19 bases lay between the germline ends. The CDR3 length is 14 residues. Germline values: CDR1 LGHNT, CDR2 FRNRAP. In nucleotides, the CDR3 is TGTGCTAGTAGTGCCCGGGGCAGAGTGAACGAGCAGTACTTC. Its translation is CASSARGRVNEQYF. Full variable domain (outside the CDR3, taken from reference TRBV12-5 and TRBJ2-7): DARVTQTPRHKVTEMGQEVTMRCQPILGHNTVFWYRQTMMQGLELLAYFRNRAPLDDSGMPKDRFSAEMPDATLATLKIQPSEPRDSAVYFCASSARGRVNEQYFGPGTRLTVT.

Ten or more counts support this clonotype. The chain joins TRBV5-8 to TRBJ2-7; the match to TRBD1 covers 10 bases. This CDR3 spans 14 amino acids. J lost 4 bases, V lost 6 bases, and 7 bases had no gene match. Looked up from germline, CDR1 is SGHTS and CDR2 is YDEGEE. CDR3 loop: CASTPGTGAYEQYF. CDR3 nucleotides: TGTGCCAGCACGCCCGGGACAGGGGCATACGAGCAGTACTTC.

Concerning this clonotype: One end of the junction varies from germline; a read error may be responsible. The chain's CDR3 is CASRISGVDDQYF. The CDR3 bases are TGTGCCAGCCGCATCAGCGGGGTGGACGACCAGTACTTC. The rearrangement uses TRBV7-2 and TRBJ2-7; 7 bases agree with TRBD2. The CDR3 is 13 residues long. The germline V gene has CDR1 SGHTA and CDR2 FQGNSA.

In the case of this clonotype: One junction end disagrees with the germline gene, perhaps due to a read error. The V call is TRBV12-5, the J call TRBJ1-1; no reliable D call. This CDR3 region has 12 residues. Germline V gene lookup returns CDR1 LGHNT and CDR2 FRNRAP. The CDR3: CASGLGYTEAFF. The CDR3 DNA is TGTGCTAGTGGATTGGGGTACACTGAAGCTTTCTTT.

Comments on this clonotype: One junction end disagrees with the germline gene, perhaps due to a read error. The rearrangement uses TRBV14 and TRBJ2-7, with a weak D call TRBD1 (6 bases). This CDR3 has 14 amino acids. Germline V CDR1 and CDR2: SGHDN, FVKESK. In nucleotides, the CDR3 is TGTGCCAGCAGCCAAGAATACGGGGACAACGCACAGAACTTC. Its translation is CASSQEYGDNAQNF.

For this clonotype: Since the CDR3 does not end with the conserved phenylalanine or tryptophan, this likely comes from a read error. No DNA is shown, since the ends of the CDR3 on it are uncertain; the CDR3 is the one TCRdb lists. This sequence joins TRBV7-8 and TRBJ2-7; the table calls TRBD1, which could not be checked here. Germline V gives CDR1 SGHVS, CDR2 FQNEAQ. The CDR3 sequence runs 13 residues, both termini included. CDR3 region: CASSSGGGGQETQ.

The chain combines TRBV7-3 with TRBJ1-6, with D unresolved. Trimming shortened V by 2 bases and J by 15 bases, and 23 bases separated the two germline ends. The germline V gene encodes CDR1 SGHTA and CDR2 FQGTGA. The CDR3 totals 16 residues. CDR3 DNA sequence: TGTGCCAGCAGCTTATGGGGTCGGGTGGAGACCCAGTACCTCCACTTT. Amino acids: CASSLWGRVETQYLHF.

On this clonotype: The junction and the germline gene differ at one end; a read error may be behind it. The chain combines TRBV7-9 with TRBJ1-1; unclear D gene. Germline CDR1 SEHNR, CDR2 FQNEAQ (reference sequence). The CDR3 contains 14 residues. CDR3 coding DNA: TGCGCCAGCTACTCCGGACCGGTGAACACTGAAACTTTCTTT. Its protein is CASYSGPVNTETFF.

This clonotype was picked up many times. V and J are TRBV19 and TRBJ1-1; D ambiguous. The V and J ends lost 3 bases and 1 base respectively, with 6 bases between them. CDR1 and CDR2 from the germline V gene are LNHDA and SQIVND (reference sequence). This CDR3 has 13 amino acids. The CDR3 nucleotides read TGTGCCAGTAGTATTAGGGAGAACACTGAAGCTTTCTTT. Amino acid sequence: CASSIRENTEAFF.

The chain combines TRBV15 with TRBJ1-5; D may be TRBD1 (5 bases). Germline V gene data show CDR1 as LNHNV and CDR2 as YYDKDF (reference sequence). Between the trimmed V and J ends, which lost 3 bases and 2 bases, there was a span of 17 bases. The CDR3 loop spans 17 amino acids. The chain's CDR3 is CATSSATGGTGNQPQHF. CDR3 sequence (DNA): TGTGCCACCAGCAGTGCCACCGGGGGTACCGGCAATCAGCCCCAGCATTTT.

The chain combines TRBV7-9 with TRBJ1-4; D not resolved. V was trimmed by 5 bases and J by 4 bases, leaving 23 bases between them. Germline values: CDR1 SEHNR, CDR2 FQNEAQ (reference sequence). This CDR3 is built from 18 residues. CDR3 sequence (DNA): TGTGCCAGCAGCGATAGCGGGTCGGGGAGGGCCTTTAATGAAAAACTGTTTTTT. It yields the protein CASSDSGSGRAFNEKLFF. Complete variable domain (other parts from reference TRBV7-9 and TRBJ1-4): DTGVSQNPRHKITKRGQNVTFRCDPISEHNRLYWYRQTLGQGPEFLTYFQNEAQLEKSRLLSDRFSAERPKGSFSTLEIQRTEQGDSAMYLCASSDSGSGRAFNEKLFFGSGTQLSVL.

This clonotype occurred once. The chain is built from TRBV12-3 or TRBV12-4 and TRBJ1-2; D call uncertain. CDR3 length: 11 residues. V dropped 6 bases and J dropped 8 bases, with 10 bases sitting between them. The CDR3 coding sequence is TGTGCCAGCAGCCCCAGAGAAGGCTACACCTTC. Residues: CASSPREGYTF.

Details on this clonotype: This CDR3 fails to terminate in the conserved phenylalanine or tryptophan, so it likely reflects a read error. Because the CDR3's place on the DNA is in doubt, the DNA is left out and the CDR3 is given as listed by TCRdb. The V and J genes are TRBV6-2 or TRBV6-3 and TRBJ2-4; whether TRBD1, the table's D call, matches the DNA was not checked. Germline V CDR1 and CDR2: MNHEY, SVGEGT. The length of the CDR3 is 12 amino acids, counting both ends. CDR3 loop: CGSSYPGQILVL.

The genes are TRBV6-2 or TRBV6-3 and TRBJ2-7; D not certain. The germline V gene has CDR1 MNHEY and CDR2 SVGEGT. V shed 11 bases and J shed 4 bases, with 12 bases lying between them. This CDR3 comprises 11 residues. CDR3 region: CAGGLSYEQYF. Here the CDR3 DNA reads TGTGCCGGTGGGTTAAGTTACGAGCAGTACTTC.

This clonotype was counted only a few times. The V and J genes are TRBV9 and TRBJ2-5; 12 nucleotides agree with TRBD2. From germline, CDR1 is SGDLS and CDR2 YYNGEE. This CDR3 has 15 residues. J was trimmed by 5 bases and V by 3 bases; bases with no gene match: 5. CDR3 DNA sequence: TGTGCCAGCAGCGCTAGCGGGGGGGCCTGGGAGACCCAGTACTTC. The encoded protein is CASSASGGAWETQYF.

The chain is built from TRBV4-1 and TRBJ1-3, with D perhaps TRBD1 (5 bases). In germline, CDR1 is MGHRA, CDR2 YSYEKL. V was clipped by 6 bases and J by 3 bases, with 12 bases between them. This CDR3 comprises 14 residues. This CDR3 is CASSQRGVGNTIYF. As DNA, the CDR3 is TGCGCCAGCAGTCAACGGGGGGTTGGAAACACCATATATTTT.

The rearrangement links TRBV15 to TRBJ2-5, with D unclear. From germline, CDR1 is LNHNV and CDR2 YYDKDF (reference sequence). The V end lost 0 bases, the J end lost 3 bases, and 11 bases lay between the germline ends. The CDR3 is 15 amino acids. This CDR3 reads CATSRDRGKEETQYF. CDR3 bases: TGTGCCACCAGCAGAGATCGCGGCAAAGAAGAGACCCAGTACTTC.

The chain combines TRBV7-2 with TRBJ1-6; D is undetermined. The CDR3 sequence is 15 residues long. V lost 9 bases to trimming and J lost 19 bases, with 31 bases between them. The germline CDR1 and CDR2 sequences are SGHTA and FQGNSA. The CDR3 coding sequence is TGTGCCAGTACAGTCCTACGAGGAAACACCATATATTTTCACTTT. Translated, it gives CASTVLRGNTIYFHF.